The following is a TCR beta chain sequence with its context. Antigen specificity is unknown. This sample was included in a study of cytomegalovirus exposure and HLA in healthy donors. General study findings and limits: The authors excluded some V segments, including TRBV6-2 and TRBV6-3, as indistinguishable.

The study ran its PCR with 60 Vbeta and 13 Jbeta primers. Assay used: immunoSEQ multiplex PCR; TCRdb lists only in-frame clones, some missing. The sample records tens of thousands of clones, roughly four fifths being singletons. V gave up 1 base and J gave up 0 bases; unmatched junction bases: 1. CDR1 and CDR2 (germline): SGHNT, YYREEE (reference sequence). This CDR3 is 15 amino acids long. The sequence was collected from a woman between 35 and 50 years old in good health and CMV-seropositive. This chain connects TRBV5-4 to TRBJ2-5; 9 positions agree with TRBD1. The specimen was PBMCs. In nucleotides, the CDR3 is TGTGCCAGCAGCTTGAACAGGGGGCACCAAGAGACCCAGTACTTC. Translating it yields CASSLNRGHQETQYF.